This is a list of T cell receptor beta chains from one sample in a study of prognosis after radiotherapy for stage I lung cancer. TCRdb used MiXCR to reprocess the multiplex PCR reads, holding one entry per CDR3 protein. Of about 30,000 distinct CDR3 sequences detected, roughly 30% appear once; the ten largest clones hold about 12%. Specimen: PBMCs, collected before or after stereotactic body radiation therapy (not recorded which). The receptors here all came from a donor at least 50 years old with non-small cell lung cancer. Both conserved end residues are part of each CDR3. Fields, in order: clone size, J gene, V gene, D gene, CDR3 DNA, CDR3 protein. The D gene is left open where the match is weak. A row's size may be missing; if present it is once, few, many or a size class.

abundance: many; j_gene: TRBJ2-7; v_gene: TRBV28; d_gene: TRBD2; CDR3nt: TGTGCCAACAGTCTAGCGGGGGGCGAGCAGTACTTC; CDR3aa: CANSLAGGEQYF
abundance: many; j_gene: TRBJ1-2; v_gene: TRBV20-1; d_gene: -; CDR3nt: TGCAGTGCTAGACCCCACCTCGGCTATGGCTACACCTTC; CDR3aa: CSARPHLGYGYTF
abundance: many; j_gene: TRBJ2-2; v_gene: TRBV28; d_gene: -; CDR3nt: TGTGCCAGCAGTCCGGCCGGGGAGAAGGGCACCGGGGAGCTGTTTTTT; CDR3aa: CASSPAGEKGTGELFF
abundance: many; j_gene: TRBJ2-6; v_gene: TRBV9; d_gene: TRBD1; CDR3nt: TGTGCCAGCAGCGTCCGGGACAGGTTTTCCTCTGGGGCCAACGTCCTGACTTTC; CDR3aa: CASSVRDRFSSGANVLTF
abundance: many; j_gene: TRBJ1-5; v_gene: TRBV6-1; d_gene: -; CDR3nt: TGTGCCAGCGGGCAGGCACGGGATCAGCCCCAGCATTTT; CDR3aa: CASGQARDQPQHF
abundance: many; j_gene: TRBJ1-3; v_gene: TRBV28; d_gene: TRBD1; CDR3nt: TGTGCCAGCAGTTTATCGGACAGGGGCGGAAACACCATATATTTT; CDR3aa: CASSLSDRGGNTIYF
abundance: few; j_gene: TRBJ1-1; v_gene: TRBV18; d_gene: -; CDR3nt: TGTGCCAGCTCACCAATGGGACAACCCAACACTGAAGCTTTCTTT; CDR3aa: CASSPMGQPNTEAFF
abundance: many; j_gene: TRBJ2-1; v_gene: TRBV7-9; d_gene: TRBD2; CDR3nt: TGTGCCAGCAGGCCTAGCGGGGGCGGTGAGCAGTTCTTC; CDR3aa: CASRPSGGGEQFF
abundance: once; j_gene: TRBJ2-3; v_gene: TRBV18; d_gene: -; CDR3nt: TGTGCCAGATCACCGGGAACCTCCACAGATACGCAGTATTTT; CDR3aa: CARSPGTSTDTQYF
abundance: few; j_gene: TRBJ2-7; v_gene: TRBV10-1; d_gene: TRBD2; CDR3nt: TGCGCCAGCGATCCCGGACTAGCGTGGAACGAGCAGTACTTC; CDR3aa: CASDPGLAWNEQYF
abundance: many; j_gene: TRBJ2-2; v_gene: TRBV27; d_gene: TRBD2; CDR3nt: TGTGCCAGCAGCCTACGGCGAACTAGCGGGAGAGGCGCCGGGGAGCTGTTTTTT; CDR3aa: CASSLRRTSGRGAGELFF
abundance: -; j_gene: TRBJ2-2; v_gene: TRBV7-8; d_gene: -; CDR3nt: TGTGCCAGCAGCTTAGGACTATCAGATCTACGGTGCGGGGAGCTGTTTTTT; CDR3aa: CASSLGLSDLRCGELFF
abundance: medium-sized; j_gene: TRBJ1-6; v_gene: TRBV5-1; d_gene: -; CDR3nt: TGCGCCAGCAGCGAACCGGAAAATTCACCCCTCCACTTT; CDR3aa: CASSEPENSPLHF
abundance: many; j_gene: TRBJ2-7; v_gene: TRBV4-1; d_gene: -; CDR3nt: TGCGCCAGCAGCCAAGCGGGCCAGTATTACGAGCAGTACTTC; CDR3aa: CASSQAGQYYEQYF
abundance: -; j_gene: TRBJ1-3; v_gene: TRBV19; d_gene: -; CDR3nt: TGTGCCAGTAGTAATGCGCTCATCTCTGGAAACGCCATATATTTT; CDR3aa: CASSNALISGNAIYF
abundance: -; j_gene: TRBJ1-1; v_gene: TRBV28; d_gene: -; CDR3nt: TGTGCCAGCATCCCTGGAGGGGCCTCTAACACTGAAGCTTTCTTT; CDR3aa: CASIPGGASNTEAFF
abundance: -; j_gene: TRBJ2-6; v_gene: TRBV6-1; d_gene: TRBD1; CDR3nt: TGTGCCAGCAGCTTAAAAGGGGGACAGGGATCTGGGGCCAACGTCCTTACTTTC; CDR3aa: CASSLKGGQGSGANVLTF
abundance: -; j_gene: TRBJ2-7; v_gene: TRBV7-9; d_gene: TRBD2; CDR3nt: TGTGCCAGTGGACTAGCCACCGAGCGGTACTTC; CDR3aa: CASGLATERYF
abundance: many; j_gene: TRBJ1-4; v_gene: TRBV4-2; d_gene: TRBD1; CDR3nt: TGTGCCAGCAGCCAAGAACGGGCCAGGGGGAGAGAAAAACTGTTTTTT; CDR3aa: CASSQERARGREKLFF
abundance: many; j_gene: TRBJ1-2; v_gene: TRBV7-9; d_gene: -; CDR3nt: TGTGCCAGCAGCCCCCTGGGGCAGATCTATGGCTACACCTTC; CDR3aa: CASSPLGQIYGYTF
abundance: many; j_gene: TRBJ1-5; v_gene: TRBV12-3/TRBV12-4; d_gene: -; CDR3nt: TGTGCCAGCAGTTTCCGCTCCAATCAGCCCCAGCATTTT; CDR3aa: CASSFRSNQPQHF
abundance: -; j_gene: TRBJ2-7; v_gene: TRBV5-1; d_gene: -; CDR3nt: TGCGCCAGCAGCCCCCCAGGGGAAGAGACCCTGTACTTC; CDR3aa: CASSPPGEETLYF
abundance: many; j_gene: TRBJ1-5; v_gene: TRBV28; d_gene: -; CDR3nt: TGTGCCAGCAGTTCCGGACAGTGGTTGAGTCAGCCCCAGCATTTT; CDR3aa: CASSSGQWLSQPQHF
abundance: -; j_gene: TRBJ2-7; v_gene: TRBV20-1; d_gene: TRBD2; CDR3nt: TGCAGTGCTTCCAAGGGAGGGCTAGCGGGAGACCACAAGCAGTACTTC; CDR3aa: CSASKGGLAGDHKQYF
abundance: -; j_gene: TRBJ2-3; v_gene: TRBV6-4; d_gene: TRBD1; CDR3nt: TGTGCCAGCAGACAAGGGACAGGGGACACAGATACGCAGTATTTT; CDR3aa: CASRQGTGDTDTQYF
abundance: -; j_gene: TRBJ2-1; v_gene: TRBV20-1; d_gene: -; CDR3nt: TGCAGTGCTAGAGATAGTCTTCGTGGGATGAGTGAGCAGTTCTTC; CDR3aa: CSARDSLRGMSEQFF
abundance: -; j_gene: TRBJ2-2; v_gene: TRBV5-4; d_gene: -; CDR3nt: TGTGCCAGCAGCTCGGGGGCCGGGGAGCTGTTTTTT; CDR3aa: CASSSGAGELFF
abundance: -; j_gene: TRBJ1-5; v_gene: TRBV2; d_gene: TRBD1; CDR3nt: TGTGCCAGCAGCCTAACCGGGGCAGGGGGCGCGGGTCAGCCCCAGCATTTT; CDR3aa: CASSLTGAGGAGQPQHF
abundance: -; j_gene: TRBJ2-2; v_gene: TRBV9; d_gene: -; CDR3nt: TGTGCCAGCAGCGTACGATGCAGCTTCGCGAACACCGGGGAGCTGTTTTTT; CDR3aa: CASSVRCSFANTGELFF
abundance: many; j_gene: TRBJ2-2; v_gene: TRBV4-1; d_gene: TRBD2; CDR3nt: TGCGCCAGCAGCCGACTAGCGGGAGGGCCGGAGGAGCTGTTTTTT; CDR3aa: CASSRLAGGPEELFF